This T cell receptor beta chain came from a study of T cells in Graves' hyperthyroidism and ophthalmopathy. Findings and caveats of the study: Most thyroid clonotypes expanded above 0.001 appeared in blood too. Ophthalmopathy, which appeared later, was predicted by the model a median 6.5 months before onset.

Reasons for excluding patients were uncontrolled infection, other autoimmune disease, pregnancy or lactation. Diagnostic decisions used clinical symptoms, serum thyroxine and TRAb, thyroid ultrasound and orbital computed tomography. What was amplified from RNA transcripts were TCR beta CDR3 regions. With the HTBI primer set, the TCR CDR3 went through a first round of RT-PCR. TCRdb analysed the multiplex PCR reads with MiXCR anew, one entry per CDR3 protein. Counted here are some 370,000 distinct CDR3 sequences, 15% to 20% occurring once; the ten biggest clones make up roughly a third. Ten or more counts support this clonotype. Its matching antigen is unknown. Trimming shortened V by 6 bases and J by 1 base, and 7 bases separated the two germline ends. The CDR3 covers 13 residues. Per the germline V gene, CDR1 is MNHEY and CDR2 is SMNVEV (reference sequence).

V is TRBV27 and J is TRBJ1-5, with D unresolved. This receptor was obtained from a woman in her thirties with Graves' hyperthyroidism that later progressed to Graves' ophthalmopathy. Sequences were obtained from blood. The CDR3 is CASSTASNQPQHF. For the CDR3, the DNA is TGTGCCAGCAGCACGGCGAGCAATCAGCCCCAGCATTTT.